This TCR beta chain was observed in a study of cytomegalovirus exposure and HLA in healthy donors. Study-wide results and caveats: The authors confirmed in vitro that a few CMV-associated chains were specific for CMV antigens. The study flagged 150 to 200 TCR beta chains as cytomegalovirus-associated.

Repertoires were generated with immunoSEQ multiplex PCR, while TCRdb's copy carries only in-frame clones and drops some. The table lists 66,000 or so clones, approximately 97% of them singletons. Concerning this clone itself: Antigen unknown.

It was the roughly 130-subject validation cohort, separate from the approximately 700-subject first cohort, to which the donors belonged. The CDR3 has 16 residues. Germline CDR1 is MNHEY and CDR2 is SMNVEV (reference sequence). Trimming at V came to 5 bases and at J to 9 bases, leaving 14 bases not matched to a gene. This TCR came from a woman between 18 and 29 years old in good health and CMV-seropositive. The V and J genes are TRBV27 and TRBJ2-1; 9 bases are a match to TRBD1. Sequencing used PBMCs. The CDR3 here is CASSQRTGTGHSEQFF. DNA of the CDR3: TGTGCCAGCAGTCAAAGAACCGGGACAGGGCATTCTGAGCAGTTCTTC.